The 7 T cell receptor beta chains listed next were all sequenced from one sample in a study of cytomegalovirus exposure and HLA in healthy donors. PCR was performed using 60 Vbeta and 13 Jbeta primers. Produced via immunoSEQ multiplex PCR; TCRdb's table is partial and in-frame only. Of about 130,000 clones listed, around 85% are singletons. Sequencing used PBMCs. Source of these receptors: a woman aged 30 to 39 in good health and CMV-seropositive.

J is TRBJ2-2 and V is TRBV5-1, with 9 bases aligning to TRBD2. This CDR3 contains 15 residues. CDR1 is SGHRS and CDR2 is YFSETQ in the germline V gene. Trimming took 4 bases from V and 0 from J; bases not matched to a gene: 1. The CDR3 reads CASSAGGANTGELFF. The DNA of the CDR3 is TGCGCCAGCAGCGCGGGGGGGGCGAACACCGGGGAGCTGTTTTTT. The complete variable domain, with remaining parts taken from reference TRBV5-1 and TRBJ2-2, reads KAGVTQTPRYLIKTRGQQVTLSCSPISGHRSVSWYQQTPGQGLQFLFEYFSETQRNKGNFPGRFSGRQFSNSRSEMNVSTLELGDSALYLCASSAGGANTGELFFGEGSRLTVL.

This clone was counted a few times. The rearrangement joins TRBV21-1 to TRBJ2-7; the table assigns TRBD1, which was not confirmed against the DNA. TRBV21-1 is a pseudogene segment. The CDR3 spans 14 residues. Here the CDR3 DNA reads TGTGCCAGCAGCAGGGGACACCACTCCTACGAGCAGTACTTC. Translating gives CASSRGHHSYEQYF.

This clone was counted once. The chain employs TRBV18 and TRBJ2-2, with 8 bases lining up with TRBD1. The trim removed 3 bases at V and 4 bases at J, leaving 4 bases unmatched. Germline V gene lookup returns CDR1 KGHSH and CDR2 LQKENI. CDR3 size: 15 residues. Written as DNA, the CDR3 is TGTGCCAGCTCACCCCCGGACAGGGCCACCGGGGAGCTGTTTTTT. Translating gives CASSPPDRATGELFF.

The chain is built from TRBV21-1 and TRBJ2-1; the D call of TRBD2 is as the table states it, not checked on the DNA. TRBV21-1 is described as a pseudogene. CDR3 length equals 13 residues. The CDR3 sequence: CATPETSGNEQFF. For the CDR3, the DNA is TGTGCCACCCCCGAGACTTCGGGCAATGAGCAGTTCTTC.

This chain connects TRBV5-1 to TRBJ1-1; 8 bases match TRBD1. CDR1 is SGHRS and CDR2 is YFSETQ in the germline V gene. There are 14 residues in the CDR3. The junction had 4 bases not matched to a gene; V was cut back by 6 bases and J by 0 bases. CDR3 nucleotide sequence: TGCGCCAGCACCCGGACAGGGTTGAACACTGAAGCTTTCTTT. It encodes CASTRTGLNTEAFF.

This chain uses TRBV28 with TRBJ2-7; 11 bases fit TRBD2. CDR1 is MDHEN, CDR2 SYDVKM, per germline. V gave up 5 bases and J gave up 6 bases; unmatched junction bases: 18. CDR3 size: 18 residues. Written as DNA, the CDR3 is TGTGCCAGCAGTCCTACAGGGGGAAGGCTAGCGGGAGGTGGCGAGCAGTACTTC. This codes for CASSPTGGRLAGGGEQYF.

The chain is built from TRBV7-9 and TRBJ2-7; D might be TRBD2 (5 bases). CDR1 and CDR2 (germline): SEHNR, FQNEAQ (reference sequence). The CDR3 spans 13 residues. V lost 4 bases and J 3 bases, leaving 10 bases between the germline ends. CDR3 bases: TGTGCCAGCAGCTCGACGGGGAGCTACGAGCAGTACTTC. It specifies CASSSTGSYEQYF.